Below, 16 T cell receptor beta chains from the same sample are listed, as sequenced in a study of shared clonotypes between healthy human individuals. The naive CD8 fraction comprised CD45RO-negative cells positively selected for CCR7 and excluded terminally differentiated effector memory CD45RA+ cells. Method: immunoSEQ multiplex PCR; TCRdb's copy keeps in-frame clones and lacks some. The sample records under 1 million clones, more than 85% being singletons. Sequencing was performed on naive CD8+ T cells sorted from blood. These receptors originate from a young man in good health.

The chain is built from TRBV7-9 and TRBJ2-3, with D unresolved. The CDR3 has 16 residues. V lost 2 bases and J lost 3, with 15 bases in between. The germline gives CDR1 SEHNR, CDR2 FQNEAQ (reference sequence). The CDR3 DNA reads TGTGCCAGCAGCTTATCCCCAGCGACGGCGACAGATACGCAGTATTTT. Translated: CASSLSPATATDTQYF.

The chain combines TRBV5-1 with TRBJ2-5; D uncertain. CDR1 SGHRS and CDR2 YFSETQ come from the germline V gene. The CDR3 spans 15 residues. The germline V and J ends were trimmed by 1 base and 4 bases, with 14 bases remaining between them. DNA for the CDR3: TGCGCCAGCAGCTTGACCGGTGGTTTGGGAGAGACCCAGTACTTC. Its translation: CASSLTGGLGETQYF.

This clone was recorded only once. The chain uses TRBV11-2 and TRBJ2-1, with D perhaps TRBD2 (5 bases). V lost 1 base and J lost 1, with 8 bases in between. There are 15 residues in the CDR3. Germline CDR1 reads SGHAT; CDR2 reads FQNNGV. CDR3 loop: CASSLVRGSYNEQFF. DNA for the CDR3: TGTGCCAGCAGCTTAGTTCGGGGATCCTACAATGAGCAGTTCTTC. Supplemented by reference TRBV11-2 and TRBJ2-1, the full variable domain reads EAGVAQSPRYKIIEKRQSVAFWCNPISGHATLYWYQQILGQGPKLLIQFQNNGVVDDSQLPKDRFSAERLKGVDSTLKIQPAKLEDSAVYLCASSLVRGSYNEQFFGPGTRLTVL.

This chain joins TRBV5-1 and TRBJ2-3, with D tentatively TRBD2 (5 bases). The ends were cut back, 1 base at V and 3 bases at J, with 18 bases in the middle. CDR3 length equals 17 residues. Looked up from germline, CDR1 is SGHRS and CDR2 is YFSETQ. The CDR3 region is CASSLWVAETGTDTQYF. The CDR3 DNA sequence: TGCGCCAGCAGCTTGTGGGTAGCCGAAACGGGGACAGATACGCAGTATTTT.

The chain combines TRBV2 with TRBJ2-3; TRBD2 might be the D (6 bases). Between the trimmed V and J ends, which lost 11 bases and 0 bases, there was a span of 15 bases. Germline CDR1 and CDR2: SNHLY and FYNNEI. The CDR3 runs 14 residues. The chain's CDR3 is CARRGMGSTDTQYF. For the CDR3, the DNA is TGTGCCCGACGGGGGATGGGGAGCACAGATACGCAGTATTTT.

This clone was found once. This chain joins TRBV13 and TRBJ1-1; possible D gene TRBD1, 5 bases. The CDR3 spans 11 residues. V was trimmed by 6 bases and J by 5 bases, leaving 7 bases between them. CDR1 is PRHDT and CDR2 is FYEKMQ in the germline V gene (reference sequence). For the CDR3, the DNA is TGTGCCAGCAGTGGGGGGACTGAAGCTTTCTTT. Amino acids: CASSGGTEAFF.

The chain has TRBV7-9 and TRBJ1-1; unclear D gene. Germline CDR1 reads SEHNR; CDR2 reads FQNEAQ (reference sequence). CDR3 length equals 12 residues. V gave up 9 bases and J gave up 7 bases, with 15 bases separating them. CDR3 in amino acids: CASMSLAIEAFF. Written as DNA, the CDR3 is TGTGCCAGTATGTCTTTGGCGATTGAAGCTTTCTTT.

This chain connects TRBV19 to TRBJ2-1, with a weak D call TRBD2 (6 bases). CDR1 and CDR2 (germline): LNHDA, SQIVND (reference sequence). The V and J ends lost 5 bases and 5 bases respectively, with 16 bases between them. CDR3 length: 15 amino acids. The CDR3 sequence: CASSPGADLNNEQFF. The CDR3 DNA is TGTGCCAGTAGTCCGGGAGCGGACTTAAACAATGAGCAGTTCTTC.

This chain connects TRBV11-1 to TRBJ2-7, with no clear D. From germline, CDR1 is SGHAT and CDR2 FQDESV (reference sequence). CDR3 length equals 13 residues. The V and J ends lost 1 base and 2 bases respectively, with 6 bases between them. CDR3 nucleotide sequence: TGTGCCAGCAGCTTAGAATCAGCCTACGAGCAGTACTTC. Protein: CASSLESAYEQYF.

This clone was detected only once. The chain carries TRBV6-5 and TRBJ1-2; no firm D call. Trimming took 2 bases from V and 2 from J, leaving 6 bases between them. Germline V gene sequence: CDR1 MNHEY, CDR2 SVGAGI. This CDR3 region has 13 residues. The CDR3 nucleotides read TGTGCCAGCAGTTACGGGCAGAACTATGGCTACACCTTC. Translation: CASSYGQNYGYTF.

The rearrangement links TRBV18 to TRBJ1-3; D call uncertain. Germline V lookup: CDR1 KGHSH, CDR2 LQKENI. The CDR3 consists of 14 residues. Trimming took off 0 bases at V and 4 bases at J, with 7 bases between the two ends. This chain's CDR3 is CASSPPLRGNTIYF. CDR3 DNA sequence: TGTGCCAGCTCACCACCGCTGAGGGGAAACACCATATATTTT.

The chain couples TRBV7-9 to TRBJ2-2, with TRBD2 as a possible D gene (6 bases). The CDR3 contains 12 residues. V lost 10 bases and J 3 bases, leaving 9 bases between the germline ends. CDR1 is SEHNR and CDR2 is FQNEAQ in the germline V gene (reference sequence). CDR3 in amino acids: CAKTGDTGELFF. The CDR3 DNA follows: TGTGCCAAAACGGGAGACACCGGGGAGCTGTTTTTT.

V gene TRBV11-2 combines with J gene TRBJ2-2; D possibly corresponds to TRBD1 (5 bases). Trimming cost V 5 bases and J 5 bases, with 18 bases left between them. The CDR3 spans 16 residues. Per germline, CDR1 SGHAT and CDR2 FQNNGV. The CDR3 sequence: CASSLTAGLNTGELFF. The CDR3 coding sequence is TGTGCCAGCAGCCTCACCGCAGGGCTTAATACCGGGGAGCTGTTTTTT.

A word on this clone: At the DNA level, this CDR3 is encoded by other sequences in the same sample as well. The CDR3 nucleotides read TGCGCCAGCAGCTTGGGACTAGCATCTTACAATGAGCAGTTCTTC. Protein: CASSLGLASYNEQFF. J is TRBJ2-1 and V is TRBV5-1; 7 bases align to TRBD2. Germline loops: CDR1 SGHRS, CDR2 YFSETQ. V gave up 0 bases and J gave up 4 bases; unmatched junction bases: 4. CDR3 size: 15 residues.

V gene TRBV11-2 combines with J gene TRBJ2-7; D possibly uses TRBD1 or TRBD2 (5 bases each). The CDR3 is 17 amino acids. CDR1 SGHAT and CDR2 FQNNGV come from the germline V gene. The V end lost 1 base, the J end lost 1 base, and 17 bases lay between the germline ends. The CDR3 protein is CASSLGVTGARSYEQYF. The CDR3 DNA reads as TGTGCCAGCAGCTTAGGAGTCACCGGGGCGCGGTCCTACGAGCAGTACTTC.

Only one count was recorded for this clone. The chain's CDR3 is CASTQRGATPSSYNEQFF. CDR3 nucleotides: TGTGCCAGCACCCAGAGAGGGGCTACGCCAAGCTCCTACAATGAGCAGTTCTTC. V gene TRBV2 combines with J gene TRBJ2-1, with D perhaps matching TRBD1 or TRBD2 (5 bases each). The CDR3 covers 18 residues. The germline V gene has CDR1 SNHLY and CDR2 FYNNEI. The V and J ends lost 7 bases and 0 bases respectively, with 22 bases between them.